The sequence of this T cell receptor (beta chain) was determined in a study of vaccination effects on CD4 cells after COVID-19 (dated by TCRdb to 2022 to 2024). Turning to the overall study: Post-vaccine samples across the study were collected a median of 72 days after the second dose, with a range of 14 to 241. SARS-CoV-2 spike-specific CD4+ TCR repertoires from before and after mRNA vaccination were compared in COVID-19 convalescent patients and in infection-naive vaccine recipients. Altogether, approximately 10 COVID-19 convalescent patients and several SARS-CoV-2-naive healthy vaccine recipients made up the full study. In the study, cultures from other donors were sequenced using the Oncomine TCR Beta short-read assay on an Illumina iSeq 100. General conclusions and limits of the study: Among healthy vaccine recipients, nearly all vaccine-induced clones were SARS-CoV-2 mono-reactive, and just 1 of 255 was cross-reactive with common cold coronaviruses. The study was limited by a small number of convalescent patients and lacked early post-infection timepoints. Clones induced by infection and clones induced by vaccination both contracted markedly at late timepoints after vaccination, which fits with T cell responses waning over time.

Library preparation was by the immunoSEQ multiplex PCR assay. DNA from the CD4+ T cells that had been cultured and isolated underwent TCR beta CDR3 sequencing. The original methods were these. The analysis removed non-productive TCR sequences, trimmed reads to the CDR3 region, and retained only CDR3s that were 7 or more amino acids long. Antigen-specific clonotypes were identified using the MANAFEST web app by comparison of expansion in peptide wells against reference cultures. To be called positive, a clone needed expansion at FDR<0.05 compared with the reference and with all other wells, an odds ratio greater than 5, and a frequency greater than 0.1% in two replicate wells. Clonotypes significantly expanded in SARS-CoV-2 spike wells and in at least one common cold coronavirus spike condition were defined as cross-reactive. CDR3 similarity was assessed by Levenshtein distance using the stringdist R package, and unrooted trees were constructed with ape in R 3.6.1. This is the immuneACCESS table as TCRdb keeps it, with only in-frame sequences that have V and J called. A part of the clones is gone; compared with another copy, unresolved V genes explain less than half, and the rest is unexplained. D and trimming come from the DNA, and the V and J calls and clone size come from that table. The table for this sample lists approximately 30,000 clones; about four fifths of them were counted only once. Over 1.2% of the sample rests with the top ten.

To identify antigen-specific CD4+ T cell clonotypes by their expansion, the ViraFEST assay first stimulated PBMC with viral peptide pools and then applied TCR sequencing. After less than 13 days of culture, CD4+ T cells were isolated with the EasySep CD4+ T cell isolation kit. Each participant got two doses of an mRNA SARS-CoV-2 vaccine, either BNT162b2 or mRNA-1273. Negative nucleocapsid antibody results before and after vaccination confirmed that the healthy vaccine recipients had no prior SARS-CoV-2 infection. About 1.8 million PBMC per well were cultured with approximately 10 ug/ml peptides in IMDM containing around 4.6% human AB serum, approximately 10 IU/ml IL-2 and gentamicin. Half of the culture medium was replaced with fresh IL-2-containing medium on days 3 and 7. Unless noted otherwise, every peptide stimulation condition was cultured in triplicate wells. PBMC were separated from whole blood using Ficoll-Paque Plus gradient centrifugation and were then either cryopreserved at -140C or used fresh. Overlapping peptide pools spanned the spike proteins of SARS-CoV-2 and the common cold coronaviruses HCoV-NL63, HCoV-OC43 and HCoV-229E. Genomic DNA was extracted from cultured CD4+ T cells with the QIAamp micro DNA kit.

A word on this clone: Its antigen is still unknown. No base quality values were provided; no much bigger clone lies one nucleotide off.

As encoded in the germline V gene, CDR1 is SNHLY while CDR2 is FYNNEI. Including cysteine and phenylalanine, the CDR3 has 13 amino acids. CDR3 DNA is the only sequence kept; it has 39 bases, read in frame from the first base. The germline ends are 14 bases apart after V is trimmed by 6 bases and J by 9 bases. The chain is assembled from TRBV2 and TRBJ1-4; 6 matching bases give a weak D call of TRBD1. The sequences come from CD4+ T cells from PBMCs cultured with HCoV-NL63 spike peptides, collected after COVID-19 vaccination. In the paper's terms, the cell subset or site label means: HCoV-NL63 spike overlapping peptide pool stimulation. This sequence was found in a human donor who received a COVID-19 vaccine. Some clones in this sample may be carry-over from other donors' samples. The nucleotide sequence reads TGTGCCAGCAGCAGGGGCGGGGATCAAAAACTGTTTTTT. This sequence encodes CASSRGGDQKLFF.